These T cell receptor beta chains were read from a single sample in a study of early T cells in non-severe SARS-CoV-2 infection. TCRdb independently ran MiXCR on the 5' RACE reads; one entry per CDR3 protein. This sample has 70,000 to 75,000 distinct CDR3 sequences; 9% to 15% occur once, and the top ten carry around 3.8%. Sequencing was performed on whole blood. These receptors originate from an adult who was a healthcare worker with PCR-confirmed SARS-CoV-2 infection or an uninfected control (not recorded which). Each CDR3 is given with its conserved first and last residue. The D gene is left open where the match is weak. Clone size is shown for a subset of rows, as once, few, many or a class of expanded clone.

V: TRBV5-1; D: TRBD1; size: few; J: TRBJ1-1; CDR3: CASTRDRGNTEAFF; DNA: TGCGCCAGCACCAGGGACAGGGGGAACACTGAAGCTTTCTTT
V: TRBV30; D: NA; size: many; J: TRBJ1-3; CDR3: CAWSVSESSGNTIYF; DNA: TGTGCCTGGAGTGTATCTGAGAGCTCTGGAAACACCATATATTTT
V: TRBV18; D: TRBD1; size: few; J: TRBJ1-5; CDR3: CASSPGGTEQPQHF; DNA: TGTGCCAGCTCACCAGGGGGGACAGAGCAGCCCCAGCATTTT
V: TRBV20-1; D: TRBD2; size: NA; J: TRBJ2-3; CDR3: CSARDGGLAGGSSHFF; DNA: TGCAGTGCTAGAGATGGGGGACTAGCGGGAGGCTCTTCCCATTTTTTT
V: TRBV7-9; D: NA; size: many; J: TRBJ2-1; CDR3: CASSGGAGVAEQFF; DNA: TGTGCCAGCAGCGGGGGCGCGGGAGTGGCCGAGCAGTTCTTC
V: TRBV9; D: TRBD1; size: many; J: TRBJ2-2; CDR3: CASSVRTGTGELFF; DNA: TGTGCCAGCAGCGTCCGGACAGGCACCGGGGAGCTGTTTTTT
V: TRBV28; D: NA; size: few; J: TRBJ1-2; CDR3: CATPGQGNYGYTF; DNA: TGTGCCACCCCGGGGCAGGGCAACTATGGCTACACCTTC
V: TRBV2; D: NA; size: once; J: TRBJ2-1; CDR3: CASSLETRHSYNEQFF; DNA: TGTGCCAGCAGCCTCGAGACTAGACACTCCTACAATGAGCAGTTCTTC
V: TRBV28; D: NA; size: many; J: TRBJ1-5; CDR3: CASSLIRLNQPQHF; DNA: TGTGCCAGCAGTCTAATCAGACTCAATCAGCCCCAGCATTTT
V: TRBV12-3/TRBV12-4; D: NA; size: many; J: TRBJ1-5; CDR3: CASSLGWQPYSNQPQHF; DNA: TGTGCCAGCAGTTTAGGCTGGCAGCCCTATAGCAATCAGCCCCAGCATTTT
V: TRBV5-1; D: NA; size: many; J: TRBJ2-1; CDR3: CASSLAVRPYNEQFF; DNA: TGCGCCAGCAGCTTGGCGGTGCGTCCCTACAATGAGCAGTTCTTC
V: TRBV20-1; D: TRBD1; size: few; J: TRBJ1-5; CDR3: CSASRGALGNQPQHF; DNA: TGCAGTGCCTCCAGGGGGGCGTTGGGCAATCAGCCCCAGCATTTT
V: TRBV2; D: NA; size: many; J: TRBJ1-5; CDR3: CASSGTGNQPQHF; DNA: TGTGCCAGTAGTGGGACGGGCAATCAGCCCCAGCATTTT
V: TRBV7-3; D: NA; size: many; J: TRBJ1-2; CDR3: CASSLDTGYGYTF; DNA: TGTGCCAGCAGCTTAGACACGGGCTATGGCTACACCTTC
V: TRBV14; D: NA; size: few; J: TRBJ2-7; CDR3: CASSQAYGESYEQYF; DNA: TGTGCCAGCAGCCAAGCCTATGGGGAAAGCTACGAGCAGTACTTC
V: TRBV4-1; D: TRBD2; size: many; J: TRBJ2-3; CDR3: CASSQGGGAPGDTQYF; DNA: TGCGCCAGCAGCCAAGGCGGGGGAGCGCCTGGAGATACGCAGTATTTT
V: TRBV19; D: NA; size: NA; J: TRBJ2-7; CDR3: CASSTQAGRAYEQYF; DNA: TGTGCCAGTAGTACCCAAGCGGGTCGGGCCTACGAGCAGTACTTC
V: TRBV28; D: TRBD1; size: NA; J: TRBJ2-7; CDR3: CAGSAGQGPYEQYF; DNA: TGTGCCGGCAGTGCCGGACAGGGACCATACGAGCAGTACTTC
V: TRBV28; D: TRBD1; size: few; J: TRBJ2-2; CDR3: CASSRRTGLNTGELFF; DNA: TGTGCCAGCAGTCGACGGACAGGGTTGAACACCGGGGAGCTGTTTTTT
V: TRBV12-3/TRBV12-4; D: TRBD1; size: few; J: TRBJ1-4; CDR3: CASSFPPTGTVGEKLFF; DNA: TGTGCCAGCAGTTTCCCGCCGACAGGGACTGTGGGCGAAAAACTGTTTTTT
V: TRBV7-6; D: NA; size: NA; J: TRBJ2-7; CDR3: CASSLTPTYEQYF; DNA: TGTGCCAGCAGCCTGACACCTACCTACGAGCAGTACTTC
V: TRBV11-2; D: NA; size: many; J: TRBJ2-3; CDR3: CASSLGGGPDASTDTQYF; DNA: TGTGCCAGCAGCTTAGGGGGCGGCCCCGACGCTAGCACAGATACGCAGTATTTT
V: TRBV20-1; D: NA; size: NA; J: TRBJ2-2; CDR3: CSAKGYTPNTGELFF; DNA: TGCAGTGCTAAAGGCTACACTCCGAACACCGGGGAGCTGTTTTTT
V: TRBV18; D: TRBD1; size: few; J: TRBJ1-2; CDR3: CASSPVRQGALSDYGYTF; DNA: TGTGCCAGCTCACCAGTCCGACAGGGGGCTCTATCGGACTATGGCTACACCTTC
V: TRBV28; D: NA; size: NA; J: TRBJ1-6; CDR3: CASSSPLGRDGENSPLHF; DNA: TGTGCCAGCAGTTCCCCCCTGGGCAGGGATGGGGAGAATTCACCCCTCCACTTT
V: TRBV7-9; D: NA; size: NA; J: TRBJ2-2; CDR3: CASSAPTGRGTGELFF; DNA: TGTGCCAGCAGCGCCCCGACAGGGCGGGGCACCGGGGAGCTGTTTTTT
V: TRBV28; D: NA; size: few; J: TRBJ2-6; CDR3: CASRPGASGANVLTF; DNA: TGTGCCAGCAGGCCAGGGGCCTCTGGGGCCAACGTCCTGACTTTC
V: TRBV6-4; D: NA; size: NA; J: TRBJ2-2; CDR3: CASSDPPDREPPGSCFF; DNA: NA
V: TRBV11-3; D: NA; size: NA; J: TRBJ2-2; CDR3: CASSNRMGGVNTGELFF; DNA: TGTGCCAGCAGCAATAGGATGGGGGGCGTAAACACCGGGGAGCTGTTTTTT
V: TRBV2; D: TRBD1; size: many; J: TRBJ2-5; CDR3: CASTGTGETQYF; DNA: TGTGCCAGCACCGGGACAGGAGAGACCCAGTACTTC
V: TRBV27; D: TRBD2; size: NA; J: TRBJ2-3; CDR3: CASSLVAGVADTQYF; DNA: TGTGCCAGCAGTTTAGTGGCGGGAGTGGCAGATACGCAGTATTTT
V: TRBV27; D: NA; size: NA; J: TRBJ1-1; CDR3: CASRRGLTEAFF; DNA: TGTGCCAGCCGCCGAGGGCTCACTGAAGCTTTCTTT
V: TRBV5-1; D: NA; size: NA; J: TRBJ1-1; CDR3: CASSGTREHTEAFF; DNA: TGCGCCAGCAGCGGTACAAGGGAACACACTGAAGCTTTCTTT
V: TRBV20-1; D: NA; size: many; J: TRBJ2-7; CDR3: CSATPGSGARGEQYF; DNA: TGCAGTGCTACCCCGGGGAGTGGGGCCAGGGGCGAGCAGTACTTC
V: TRBV20-1; D: NA; size: few; J: TRBJ2-1; CDR3: CSASLGVTSYNEQFF; DNA: TGCAGTGCTAGCCTCGGGGTCACCTCCTACAATGAGCAGTTCTTC
V: TRBV7-2; D: NA; size: NA; J: TRBJ2-2; CDR3: CASSPSYTGELFF; DNA: TGTGCCAGCAGCCCGAGCTACACCGGGGAGCTGTTTTTT
V: TRBV7-6; D: TRBD2; size: few; J: TRBJ2-7; CDR3: CASSLARGRTYEQYF; DNA: TGTGCCAGCAGCTTAGCGCGCGGGAGAACGTACGAGCAGTACTTC
V: TRBV6-1; D: TRBD1; size: many; J: TRBJ1-2; CDR3: CASSEAGGRYGYTF; DNA: TGTGCCAGCAGTGAGGCAGGGGGCCGGTATGGCTACACCTTC
V: TRBV3-1; D: NA; size: few; J: TRBJ2-1; CDR3: CASSQVWWDEQFF; DNA: TGTGCCAGCAGCCAAGTTTGGTGGGATGAGCAGTTCTTC
V: TRBV18; D: TRBD2; size: NA; J: TRBJ2-4; CDR3: CASSGGKAKNIQYF; DNA: TGTGCCAGCTCCGGGGGGAAAGCCAAAAACATTCAGTACTTC
V: TRBV18; D: NA; size: NA; J: TRBJ2-5; CDR3: CASSPSENQETQYF; DNA: TGTGCCAGCTCACCCTCCGAGAACCAAGAGACCCAGTACTTC
V: TRBV11-2; D: NA; size: NA; J: TRBJ2-7; CDR3: CASSLMASFLPEQYF; DNA: TGTGCCAGCAGCTTAATGGCTAGCTTCTTACCCGAGCAGTACTTC
V: TRBV30; D: TRBD1; size: NA; J: TRBJ1-6; CDR3: CAWSGQGKAPLHF; DNA: TGTGCCTGGAGTGGACAGGGGAAGGCCCCCCTCCACTTT
V: TRBV5-4; D: NA; size: few; J: TRBJ2-7; CDR3: CASSSWPPPYEQYF; DNA: TGTGCCAGCAGCTCATGGCCCCCCCCCTACGAGCAGTACTTC
V: TRBV5-1; D: TRBD2; size: many; J: TRBJ2-7; CDR3: CASSWTSGFYEQYF; DNA: TGCGCCAGCAGCTGGACTAGCGGCTTCTACGAGCAGTACTTC
V: TRBV10-3; D: TRBD1; size: few; J: TRBJ2-7; CDR3: CAAGTGLRYEQYF; DNA: TGTGCCGCCGGGACAGGCCTTCGGTACGAGCAGTACTTC
V: TRBV20-1; D: TRBD2; size: many; J: TRBJ2-4; CDR3: CSARDAGGEGNIQYF; DNA: TGCAGTGCTAGAGATGCGGGGGGAGAGGGAAACATTCAGTACTTC
V: TRBV11-2; D: NA; size: few; J: TRBJ2-3; CDR3: CASSSPAAGDTQYF; DNA: TGTGCCAGCAGCTCCCCGGCGGCTGGGGATACGCAGTATTTT
V: TRBV28; D: NA; size: once; J: TRBJ2-1; CDR3: CASNTPGPPDNEQFF; DNA: TGTGCCAGCAATACTCCGGGACCTCCTGACAATGAGCAGTTCTTC
V: TRBV6-1; D: NA; size: NA; J: TRBJ2-1; CDR3: CASSQNLGEQFF; DNA: TGTGCCAGCAGCCAAAATCTGGGTGAGCAGTTCTTC
V: TRBV20-1; D: TRBD1; size: NA; J: TRBJ2-7; CDR3: CSAGSGQGTYEQYF; DNA: TGCAGTGCCGGATCCGGACAGGGTACCTACGAGCAGTACTTC
V: TRBV6-5; D: NA; size: many; J: TRBJ1-6; CDR3: CASSYSRRKNSPLHF; DNA: TGTGCCAGCAGTTACTCGCGCAGGAAAAATTCACCCCTCCACTTT
V: TRBV28; D: TRBD1; size: NA; J: TRBJ1-6; CDR3: CASLGTGSSYNSPLHF; DNA: TGTGCCAGCTTGGGGACAGGGAGCTCCTATAATTCACCCCTCCACTTT
V: TRBV20-1; D: TRBD2; size: many; J: TRBJ2-7; CDR3: CSARDEGGSTYEQYF; DNA: TGCAGTGCTAGAGATGAGGGCGGGAGTACTTACGAGCAGTACTTC
V: TRBV7-6; D: NA; size: many; J: TRBJ1-6; CDR3: CASSLEGGRNSPLHF; DNA: TGTGCCAGCAGCTTAGAGGGGGGCCGGAATTCACCCCTCCACTTT
V: TRBV28; D: NA; size: many; J: TRBJ2-3; CDR3: CASSPRARSTDTQYF; DNA: TGTGCCAGCAGTCCCCGGGCCCGAAGCACAGATACGCAGTATTTT
V: TRBV24-1; D: TRBD2; size: NA; J: TRBJ2-1; CDR3: CATSDGGLAGEDEQFF; DNA: TGTGCCACCAGTGATGGGGGACTAGCGGGAGAGGATGAGCAGTTCTTC